This is a list of T cell receptor beta chains from one sample in a study of T cell responses to AZD1222 COVID-19 vaccine. TCRdb's table, derived via immunoSEQ multiplex PCR, lists solely in-frame clones and lacks some. The table has 40,000 to 50,000 clones, roughly 83% seen once; the top ten hold 15% to 20%. The sequences come from peripheral blood, collected 28 days after the second AZD1222 dose. These receptors came from an adult who received the AZD1222 COVID-19 vaccine. Both conserved end residues are part of each CDR3. The order of the fields is D gene, CDR3 length, J gene, V gene, clone size, CDR3 protein, CDR3 DNA. D genes are given only for firm matches. Part of the rows lack a size; the others show once, few, many or a class for expanded clones.

TRBD1 14 TRBJ1-2 TRBV6-1 - CASSEARTGYGYTF TGTGCCAGCAGTGAAGCCAGGACAGGATATGGCTACACCTTC
- 14 TRBJ1-1 TRBV13 - CASSLSPMNTEAFF TGTGCCAGCAGCTTAAGCCCGATGAACACTGAAGCTTTCTTT
- 13 TRBJ2-2 TRBV11-2 - CASSPAHTGELFF TGTGCCAGCAGCCCCGCCCACACCGGGGAGCTGTTTTTT
- 16 TRBJ2-5 TRBV5-1 once CASSLVPGQARETQYF TGCGCCAGCAGCTTGGTACCGGGACAAGCGAGAGAGACCCAGTACTTC
- 15 TRBJ1-1 TRBV6-5 once CASSSRWGPNTEAFF TGTGCCAGCAGCTCGCGGTGGGGCCCCAACACTGAAGCTTTCTTT
TRBD1 15 TRBJ2-7 TRBV5-6 - CASSFWGQGYYEQYF TGTGCCAGCAGCTTCTGGGGACAGGGATACTACGAGCAGTACTTC
- 13 TRBJ2-1 TRBV6-5 - CATKTRGLNEQFF TGTGCCACCAAGACCCGGGGGCTCAATGAGCAGTTCTTC
TRBD1 12 TRBJ1-2 TRBV30 - CAWRFTGDGYTF TGTGCCTGGAGATTTACAGGGGATGGCTACACCTTC
- 11 TRBJ1-2 TRBV7-6 once CASSSLYGYTF TGTGCCAGCAGCTCCTTATATGGCTACACCTTC
TRBD1 13 TRBJ1-5 TRBV29-1 - CSVGTARGLPQHF TGCAGCGTCGGGACAGCCCGAGGGTTGCCCCAGCATTTT
- 12 TRBJ2-7 TRBV24-1 - CATSPVGGEQYF TGTGCCACCAGCCCCGTTGGGGGCGAGCAGTACTTC
- 14 TRBJ1-6 TRBV5-6 once CASSPGRNNSPLHF TGTGCCAGCAGCCCGGGACGGAATAATTCACCCCTCCACTTT
- 12 TRBJ1-5 TRBV12-3/TRBV12-4 once CASSFSNQPQHF TGTGCCAGCAGTTTTAGCAATCAGCCCCAGCATTTT
- 14 TRBJ1-1 TRBV18 few CASSPGVQSTEAFF TGTGCCAGCTCACCGGGGGTTCAGAGCACTGAAGCTTTCTTT
- 14 TRBJ1-3 TRBV6-5 - CASARASSGNTIYF TGTGCCAGCGCGCGAGCCTCTTCTGGAAACACCATATATTTT
- 14 TRBJ1-2 TRBV6-5 - CASRRGVGNYGYTF TGTGCCAGCAGACGCGGGGTAGGGAACTATGGCTACACCTTC
- 16 TRBJ2-3 TRBV5-8 - CASSLDADRSTDTQYF TGTGCCAGCAGCTTGGATGCTGACCGTAGCACAGATACGCAGTATTTT
TRBD1 14 TRBJ2-7 TRBV30 once CAWSTGTGDYEQYF TGTGCCTGGAGCACGGGGACAGGGGACTACGAGCAGTACTTC
TRBD2 16 TRBJ2-7 TRBV11-1 - CASSPYGLVKSYEQYF TGTGCCAGCAGCCCCTACGGACTAGTAAAATCCTACGAGCAGTACTTC
- 17 TRBJ2-5 TRBV9 - CASSVDPPGTSKETQYF TGTGCCAGCAGCGTAGATCCCCCGGGCACGTCAAAAGAGACCCAGTACTTC
- 13 TRBJ1-1 TRBV7-2 - CASSGSVSTEAFF TGTGCCAGCAGCGGGAGTGTCAGCACTGAAGCTTTCTTT
TRBD1 14 TRBJ2-7 TRBV5-8 - CASRRTGGLYEQYF TGTGCCAGCAGACGGACAGGGGGCCTCTACGAGCAGTACTTC
- 14 TRBJ2-3 TRBV19 - CASRPDLSTDTQYF TGTGCCAGTAGACCGGACCTTAGCACAGATACGCAGTATTTT
TRBD2 16 TRBJ2-1 TRBV14 - CASSQDLSGGINEQFF TGTGCCAGCAGCCAAGATCTGAGCGGGGGGATCAATGAGCAGTTCTTC
TRBD1 15 TRBJ1-1 TRBV6-2/TRBV6-3 - CASSDRDRGGTEAFF TGTGCCAGCAGCGATAGGGACAGGGGAGGGACTGAAGCTTTCTTT
TRBD2 14 TRBJ2-1 TRBV3-1/TRBV3-2 few CASTTSGGYNEQFF TGTGCCAGCACGACTAGCGGGGGGTACAATGAGCAGTTCTTC
- 13 TRBJ1-5 TRBV30 - CAWSDGVNQPQHF TGTGCCTGGAGCGACGGGGTCAATCAGCCCCAGCATTTT
TRBD1 14 TRBJ1-2 TRBV6-5 - CASRIGQGKDGYTF TGTGCCAGCAGGATAGGACAGGGGAAAGATGGCTACACCTTC
TRBD2 17 TRBJ2-5 TRBV24-1 - CATSGTSGGDRRETQYF TGTGCCACCAGTGGGACTAGCGGGGGGGACCGGCGGGAGACCCAGTACTTC
- 15 TRBJ2-5 TRBV6-5 - CASSPHRGLPGTQYF TGTGCCAGCAGTCCCCATCGGGGTCTCCCCGGGACCCAGTACTTC
- 15 TRBJ1-1 TRBV27 once CASSMTARGNTEAFF TGTGCCAGCAGCATGACCGCACGGGGGAACACTGAAGCTTTCTTT
- 16 TRBJ1-5 TRBV19 few CASTATVEGFSQPQHF TGTGCCAGCACAGCGACAGTCGAAGGATTCAGTCAGCCCCAGCATTTT
- 13 TRBJ1-1 TRBV7-8 - CASSLVMNTEAFF TGTGCCAGCAGCTTAGTTATGAACACTGAAGCTTTCTTT
TRBD2 15 TRBJ2-5 TRBV7-9 - CASKTSGGHQETQYF TGTGCCAGCAAGACTAGCGGGGGGCACCAAGAGACCCAGTACTTC
- 12 TRBJ2-4 TRBV29-1 once CSAHRDGNIQYF TGCAGCGCCCACAGGGATGGGAACATTCAGTACTTC
- 15 TRBJ2-7 TRBV6-5 - CASSYHGERSYEQYF TGTGCCAGCAGTTACCACGGAGAGAGGTCCTACGAGCAGTACTTC
TRBD1 14 TRBJ1-1 TRBV11-1 - CASSPDRGFTEAFF TGTGCCAGCAGCCCAGACAGGGGATTCACTGAAGCTTTCTTT
- 15 TRBJ1-2 TRBV5-6 few CASSRDAGGIGGYTF TGTGCCAGCAGTCGGGACGCGGGAGGGATAGGTGGCTACACCTTC
- 13 TRBJ2-3 TRBV18 - CASSPPMDDTQYF TGTGCCAGCTCACCACCGATGGACGATACGCAGTATTTT
- 13 TRBJ2-3 TRBV11-3 - CASSLGGMDTQYF TGTGCCAGCAGCTTAGGTGGTATGGATACGCAGTATTTT
- 13 TRBJ1-4 TRBV2 - CASTGDVNEKLFF TGTGCCAGCACCGGGGACGTGAATGAAAAACTGTTTTTT
- 14 TRBJ2-4 TRBV6-5 - CASSYSRGQNIQYF TGTGCCAGCAGTTACTCAAGGGGTCAAAACATTCAGTACTTC
- 14 TRBJ1-1 TRBV15 - CATSRDSRAGEAFF TGTGCCACCAGCAGAGATAGTAGGGCAGGGGAAGCTTTCTTT
- 11 TRBJ2-3 TRBV4-1 few CASSSFHTQYF TGCGCCAGCAGCTCCTTTCATACGCAGTATTTT
- 14 TRBJ1-2 TRBV5-1 - CASSLLPGTDGYTF TGCGCCAGCAGCTTGCTTCCGGGTACAGATGGCTACACCTTC
- 14 TRBJ1-6 TRBV5-1 - CASSLEFYNSPLHF TGCGCCAGCAGCTTGGAGTTTTATAATTCACCCCTCCACTTT
- 16 TRBJ2-2 TRBV7-9 - CASSLSGQYGGGELFF TGTGCCAGCAGCCTGTCTGGACAGTATGGGGGCGGGGAGCTGTTTTTT
- 13 TRBJ1-1 TRBV10-1 - CASSEVVGGLAFF TGCGCCAGCAGTGAGGTCGTCGGGGGGCTCGCTTTCTTT
- 12 TRBJ2-1 TRBV19 medium-sized CAIKGPYNEQFF TGTGCCATAAAGGGGCCCTACAATGAGCAGTTCTTC
- 14 TRBJ1-1 TRBV6-4 - CASSQAGLNTEAFF TGTGCCAGCAGCCAGGCAGGGCTGAACACTGAAGCTTTCTTT
- 14 TRBJ1-4 TRBV5-1 - CASSPDRPNEKLFF TGCGCCAGCAGCCCGGACAGACCTAATGAAAAACTGTTTTTT
- 15 TRBJ1-3 TRBV5-6 - CASSLTGAGGNTIYF TGTGCCAGCAGCTTGACCGGGGCTGGGGGAAACACCATATATTTT
- 13 TRBJ2-7 TRBV30 - CAWNPPGSNEQYF TGTGCCTGGAACCCCCCGGGGAGCAACGAGCAGTACTTC
- 13 TRBJ1-2 TRBV9 few CASSVEGGGGYTF TGTGCCAGCAGCGTAGAGGGAGGGGGGGGCTACACCTTC
- 14 TRBJ2-7 TRBV6-5 - CASSYGDRTFGQYF TGTGCCAGCAGTTACGGAGACAGGACCTTCGGGCAGTACTTC
- 15 TRBJ1-5 TRBV5-1 few CASSLEGRSDQPQHF TGCGCCAGCAGCTTGGAGGGAAGGTCAGACCAGCCCCAGCATTTT
- 14 TRBJ2-7 TRBV11-2 - CASSLGRGTYEQYF TGTGCCAGCAGCCTAGGGAGGGGGACCTACGAGCAGTACTTC
TRBD2 13 TRBJ2-7 TRBV5-1 - CASSSRTRGEQYF TGCGCCAGCAGCTCCCGGACTAGAGGCGAGCAGTACTTC
TRBD1 17 TRBJ2-1 TRBV5-1 - CASSKTTGASSYNEQFF TGCGCCAGCAGCAAGACGACAGGGGCTAGCTCCTACAATGAGCAGTTCTTC